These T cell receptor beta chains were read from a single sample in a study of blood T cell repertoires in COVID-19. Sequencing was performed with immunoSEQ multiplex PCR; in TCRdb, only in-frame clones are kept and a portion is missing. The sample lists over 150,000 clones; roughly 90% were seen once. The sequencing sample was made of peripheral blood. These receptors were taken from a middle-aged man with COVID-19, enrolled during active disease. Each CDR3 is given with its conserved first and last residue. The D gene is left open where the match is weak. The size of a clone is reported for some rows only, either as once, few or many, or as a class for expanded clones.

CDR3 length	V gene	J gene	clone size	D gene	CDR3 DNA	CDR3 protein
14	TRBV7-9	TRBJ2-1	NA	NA	TGTGCCAGCAGCCTTAGCGGAACCTACAATGAGCAGTTCTTC	CASSLSGTYNEQFF
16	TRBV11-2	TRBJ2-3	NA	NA	TGTGCCAGCAGCTTGGGGGGACTCTCAAGCACAGATACGCAGTATTTT	CASSLGGLSSTDTQYF
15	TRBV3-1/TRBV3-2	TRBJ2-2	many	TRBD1	TGTGCCAGCAGCTTTGGGACAGGGTCCTCCGGGGAGCTGTTTTTT	CASSFGTGSSGELFF
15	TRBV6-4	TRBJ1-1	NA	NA	TGTGCCAGCAGTCGGGAAGGGGGATTGAACACTGAAGCTTTCTTT	CASSREGGLNTEAFF
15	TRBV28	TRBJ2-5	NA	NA	TGTGCCAGCAGTAGCCCCTCACAGGGCGACCAGACCCAGTACTTC	CASSSPSQGDQTQYF
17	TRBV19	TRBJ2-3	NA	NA	TGTGCCAGCCACATTATGACAGTCCCAGGGGGCACAGATACGCAGTATTTT	CASHIMTVPGGTDTQYF
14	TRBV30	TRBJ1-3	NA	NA	TGTGCCTGGACCGACAGTCACTCTGGAAACACCATATATTTT	CAWTDSHSGNTIYF
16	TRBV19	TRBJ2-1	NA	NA	TGTGCCAGTACGCTGGAAGCGACCCGAGAGTACCATGAGCAGTTCTTC	CASTLEATREYHEQFF
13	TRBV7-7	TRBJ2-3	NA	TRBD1	TGTGCTAGCAGCTTAGGGGGCCCTGGGACGCAGTATTTT	CASSLGGPGTQYF
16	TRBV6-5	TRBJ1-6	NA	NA	TGTGCCAGCAGTTACTCTTCGAGCTCCTATAATTCACCCCTCCACTTT	CASSYSSSSYNSPLHF
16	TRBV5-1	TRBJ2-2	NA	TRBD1	TGCGCCAGCAGCTTGGGGGACAGGGAAGATACCGGGGAGCTGTTTTTT	CASSLGDREDTGELFF
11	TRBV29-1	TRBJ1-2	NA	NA	TGCAGCGTAGCAGAGGACAGCTACTACACCTTC	CSVAEDSYYTF
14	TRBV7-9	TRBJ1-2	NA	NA	TGTGCCAGCAGCGGGAACCTTCTATCGGGGGGCTACACCTTC	CASSGNLLSGGYTF
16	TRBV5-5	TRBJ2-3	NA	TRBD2	TGTGCCAGCAGCTTGGGACTAGCGGGAGGGCCCGATACGCAGTATTTT	CASSLGLAGGPDTQYF
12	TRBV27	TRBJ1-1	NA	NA	TGTGCCAGCAGTTTAACCGGGGCTGAAGCTTTCTTT	CASSLTGAEAFF
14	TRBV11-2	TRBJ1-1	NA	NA	TGTGCCAGCAGCTTGGACAGAGTGAACACTGAAGCTTTCTTT	CASSLDRVNTEAFF
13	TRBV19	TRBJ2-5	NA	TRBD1	TGTGCCAGTAGTAAACAGGGGCAAGAGACCCAGTACTTC	CASSKQGQETQYF
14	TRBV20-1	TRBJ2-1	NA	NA	TGCAGTGCTAGTCCTAGCAGCTCCTACAATGAGCAGTTCTTC	CSASPSSSYNEQFF
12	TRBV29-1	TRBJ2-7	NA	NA	TGCAGCGTTGTACTAGATCTACGCGAGCAGTACTTC	CSVVLDLREQYF
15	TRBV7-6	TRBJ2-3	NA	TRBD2	TGTGCCAGCAGCCTTGGACTAGCGGGAGTAGATACGCAGTATTTT	CASSLGLAGVDTQYF
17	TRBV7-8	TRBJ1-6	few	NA	TGTGCCAGCAGCTTAACCGGGTTTATGTCCTATAATTCACCCCTCCACTTT	CASSLTGFMSYNSPLHF
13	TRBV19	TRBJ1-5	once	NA	TGTGCCAGTAGTATATCTAAGAGGAGGCCCCAGCATTTT	CASSISKRRPQHF
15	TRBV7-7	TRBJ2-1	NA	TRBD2	TGTGCCAGCAGCTCGAGCGGGGGGACGGGCAATGAGCAGTTCTTC	CASSSSGGTGNEQFF
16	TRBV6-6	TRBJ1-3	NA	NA	TGTGCCAGCAGAGATCTACGGGGTGGCACGGGAAACACCATATATTTT	CASRDLRGGTGNTIYF
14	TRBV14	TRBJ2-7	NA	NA	TGTGCCAGCAGCCCCGAAGAGGGCCTGGACGAGCAGTACTTC	CASSPEEGLDEQYF
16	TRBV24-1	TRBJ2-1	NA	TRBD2	TGTGCCACCAGTGGGGGAGCGGTAGCGGGAGGTTCTGAGCAGTTCTTC	CATSGGAVAGGSEQFF
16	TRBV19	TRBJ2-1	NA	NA	TGTGCCAGTACCATAACGGGTACTTATACCTACAATGAGCAGTTCTTC	CASTITGTYTYNEQFF
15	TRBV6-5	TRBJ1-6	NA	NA	TGTGCCAGCAGTTACTTGGGGCGCGGAGATTCACCCCTCCACTTT	CASSYLGRGDSPLHF
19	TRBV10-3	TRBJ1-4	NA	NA	TGTGCCATCAGTGAGGAGGTCCCGGGGGTTAGCGGAACTAATGAAAAACTGTTTTTT	CAISEEVPGVSGTNEKLFF
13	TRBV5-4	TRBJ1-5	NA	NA	TGTGCCAGTAGCTTGGACTCCGATCAGCCCCAGCATTTT	CASSLDSDQPQHF
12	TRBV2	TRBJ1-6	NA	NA	TGTGCCAGCAGTGATGGCCCTTCACCCCTCCACTTT	CASSDGPSPLHF